This T cell receptor beta chain was sequenced during a study of shared clonotypes between healthy human individuals. Libraries were prepared by immunoSEQ multiplex PCR; TCRdb keeps only in-frame clonotypes and omits some of them. The sample shows 1.4 million or so clones, approximately 98.5% of them seen only once. The CDR3 runs to 18 residues. Trimming at V came to 0 bases and at J to 1 base, leaving 7 bases not matched to a gene. Germline V gene data show CDR1 as SGHRS and CDR2 as YFSETQ. Input material: naive CD4+ T cells sorted from blood. This sample's subset: CD45RA+ positively selected. The receptor was isolated from a man aged 30 to 45 in good health. The chain joins TRBV5-1 to TRBJ2-1, with TRBD2 identical over 10 bases. The CDR3 region is CASSLEAGGPRSYNEQFF. CDR3 DNA: TGCGCCAGCAGCTTGGAAGCGGGAGGGCCCAGGTCCTACAATGAGCAGTTCTTC. The full variable domain, rest sourced from reference TRBV5-1 and TRBJ2-1, is KAGVTQTPRYLIKTRGQQVTLSCSPISGHRSVSWYQQTPGQGLQFLFEYFSETQRNKGNFPGRFSGRQFSNSRSEMNVSTLELGDSALYLCASSLEAGGPRSYNEQFFGPGTRLTVL.